This T cell receptor beta chain was retrieved from a study of blood T cell repertoires in COVID-19. Turning to the study itself: T cells, B-cell-depleted T cells, or PBMCs supplied cDNA or gDNA.

The CDR3 extends over 15 amino acids. Germline V gene data show CDR1 as DFQATT and CDR2 as SNEGSKA (reference sequence). With 3 bases clipped from V and 3 bases from J, the junction kept 5 bases outside the gene matches. Original handling: How many nucleated cells were present was estimated from reference gene primer amplification. Measured with immunoSEQ multiplex PCR; TCRdb has only the in-frame clones, and not every one. That table supplies the V and J calls and clone size; D and trimming were determined from the DNA. The sample lists over 250,000 clones, 85% to 90% occurring once. Participants had their cohort set by participant-reported clinical history.

This receptor was taken from a woman aged 18-35 years who had recovered from COVID-19. The sequenced sample was PBMCs or T cells enriched from blood (not recorded which). The chain joins TRBV20-1 to TRBJ2-1; 10 positions match TRBD2. CDR3: CSASKSGGDYNEQFF. CDR3 bases: TGCAGTGCTAGTAAAAGCGGGGGGGACTACAATGAGCAGTTCTTC.